This T cell receptor beta chain was captured in a study of shared clonotypes between healthy human individuals. Across the whole study: Those who served as donors were two women and three men between the ages of 18 and 49. Each donor had three CD4 naive, three CD4 memory, two CD8 naive and one CD8 memory plate.

Terminally differentiated effector memory CD45RA+ cells were left out of the naive CD8 fraction, which was CD45RO-negative and positively selected for CCR7. Using immunoSEQ multiplex PCR, the repertoire was profiled, and TCRdb retains in-frame clones only, with some absent. Here the sample spans about 2.1 million clones, 80% to 95% being singletons. Whole-study results and caveats: Larger estimated richness was generally seen in naive subsets than in memory subsets.

This clone is a singleton in its sample. The antigen is unknown. The sequence was collected from a man aged 18 to 30 in good health. Some clones in this sample may be carry-over from other donors' samples. The sample consisted of naive CD8+ T cells from PBMCs.

The chain's CDR3 is CSVGGTSNEQFF. The CDR3 DNA sequence: TGCAGCGTTGGTGGGACTAGCAATGAGCAGTTCTTC. This rearrangement joins TRBV29-1 to TRBJ2-1, with 8 nucleotides matching TRBD2. Per the germline V gene, CDR1 is SQVTM and CDR2 is ANQGSEA. CDR3 length: 12 amino acids. Unmatched junction bases numbered 2, after V lost 4 bases and J lost 6 bases.